This TCR beta chain is drawn from a study of PD-1 and CTLA-4 blockade in melanoma. Some clones are missing from TCRdb's copy, which holds only in-frame ones; the method was immunoSEQ multiplex PCR. Among 34,000 or so clones listed, about 88% were seen once. This CDR3 region has 11 residues. CDR1 and CDR2 from the germline V gene are SQVTM and ANQGSEA. Trimming left V 2 bases short and J 10 bases short, with 11 bases between. The source material was CD8+ T cells from peripheral blood, sampled from a patient given anti-PD-1 treatment. This TCR derives from a human donor with melanoma. The chain couples TRBV29-1 to TRBJ1-1; D is undetermined. CDR3 DNA: TGCAGCGTTGAAAGGCGAGGTGGAGCTTTCTTT. Translation: CSVERRGGAFF.